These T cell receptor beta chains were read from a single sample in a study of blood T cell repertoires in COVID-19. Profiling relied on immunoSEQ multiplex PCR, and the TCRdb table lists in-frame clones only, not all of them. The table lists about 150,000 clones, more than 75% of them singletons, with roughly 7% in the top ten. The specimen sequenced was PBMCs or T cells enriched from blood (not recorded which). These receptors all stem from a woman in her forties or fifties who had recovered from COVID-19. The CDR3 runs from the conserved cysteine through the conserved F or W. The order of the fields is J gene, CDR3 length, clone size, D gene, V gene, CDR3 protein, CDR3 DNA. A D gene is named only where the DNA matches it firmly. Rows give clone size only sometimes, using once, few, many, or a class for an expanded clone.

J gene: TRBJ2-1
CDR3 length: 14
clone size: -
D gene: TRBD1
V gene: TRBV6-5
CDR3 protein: CASSRDRGGNEQFF
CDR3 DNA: TGTGCCAGCAGTCGGGACAGGGGCGGCAATGAGCAGTTCTTC

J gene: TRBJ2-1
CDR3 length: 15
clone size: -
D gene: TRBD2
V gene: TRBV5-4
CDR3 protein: CASSLSLAENNEQFF
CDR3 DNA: TGTGCCAGCAGCTTGAGCCTAGCGGAGAACAATGAGCAGTTCTTC

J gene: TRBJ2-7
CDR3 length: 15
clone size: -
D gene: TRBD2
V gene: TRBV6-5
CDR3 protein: CASSRRTSGLYEQYF
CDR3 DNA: TGTGCCAGCAGTCGCCGGACTAGCGGTTTGTACGAGCAGTACTTC

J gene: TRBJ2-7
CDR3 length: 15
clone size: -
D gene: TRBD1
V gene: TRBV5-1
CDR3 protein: CASSSGTGKIYEQYF
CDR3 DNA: TGCGCCAGCAGCTCCGGGACAGGGAAGATCTACGAGCAGTACTTC

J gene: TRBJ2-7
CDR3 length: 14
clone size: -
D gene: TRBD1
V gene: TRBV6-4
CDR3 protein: CASSLRTGPYEQYF
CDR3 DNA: TGTGCCAGCAGCCTCCGGACAGGACCCTACGAGCAGTACTTC

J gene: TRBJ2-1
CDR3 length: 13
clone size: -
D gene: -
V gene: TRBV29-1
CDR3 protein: CSVGQVAYNEQFF
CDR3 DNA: TGCAGCGTTGGACAGGTCGCCTACAATGAGCAGTTCTTC

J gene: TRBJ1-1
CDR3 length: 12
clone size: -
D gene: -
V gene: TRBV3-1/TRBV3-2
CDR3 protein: CASSQTGTEAFF
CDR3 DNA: TGTGCCAGCAGCCAGACAGGCACTGAAGCTTTCTTT

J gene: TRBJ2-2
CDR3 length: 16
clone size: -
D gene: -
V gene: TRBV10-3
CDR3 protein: CAIKGGGTLNTGELFF
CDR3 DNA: TGTGCCATCAAAGGGGGCGGGACTCTGAACACCGGGGAGCTGTTTTTT

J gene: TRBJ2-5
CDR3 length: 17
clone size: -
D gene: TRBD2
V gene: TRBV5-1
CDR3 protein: CASSPGMAGVGQETQYF
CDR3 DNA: TGCGCCAGCAGCCCCGGGATGGCGGGAGTTGGCCAAGAGACCCAGTACTTC

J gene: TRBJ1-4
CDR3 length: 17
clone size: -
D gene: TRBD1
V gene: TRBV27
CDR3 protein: CASSPTGRGSTNEKLFF
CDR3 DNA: TGTGCCAGCAGTCCGACAGGGAGAGGCTCAACTAATGAAAAACTGTTTTTT

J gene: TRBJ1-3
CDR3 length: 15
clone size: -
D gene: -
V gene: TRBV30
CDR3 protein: CAWSHQGSSGNTIYF
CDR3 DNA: TGTGCCTGGAGCCACCAGGGAAGCTCTGGAAACACCATATATTTT

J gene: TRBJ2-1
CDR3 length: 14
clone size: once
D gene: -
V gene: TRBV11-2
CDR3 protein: CASSLGSSYNEQFF
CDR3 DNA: TGTGCCAGCAGCTTAGGTAGCTCCTACAATGAGCAGTTCTTC

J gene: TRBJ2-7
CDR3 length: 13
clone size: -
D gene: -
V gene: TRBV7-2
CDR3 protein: CASSLGFRGEQYF
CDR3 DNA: TGTGCCAGCAGCTTAGGATTTAGGGGTGAGCAGTACTTC

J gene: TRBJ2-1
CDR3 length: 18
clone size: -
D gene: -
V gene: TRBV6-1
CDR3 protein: CASSERELARVPWGEQFF
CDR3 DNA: TGTGCCAGCAGTGAGAGGGAACTAGCCCGAGTCCCGTGGGGTGAGCAGTTCTTC

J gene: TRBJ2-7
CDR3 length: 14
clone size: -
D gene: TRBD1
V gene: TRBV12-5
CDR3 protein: CASGRGQGAEEQYF
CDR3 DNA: TGTGCTAGTGGCCGCGGACAGGGGGCGGAGGAGCAGTACTTC

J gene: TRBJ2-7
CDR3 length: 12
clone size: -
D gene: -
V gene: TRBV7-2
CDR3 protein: CASRYQGYEQYF
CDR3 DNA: TGTGCCAGCAGGTATCAGGGTTACGAGCAGTACTTC

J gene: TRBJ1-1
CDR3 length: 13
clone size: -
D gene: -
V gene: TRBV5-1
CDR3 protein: CASSLGGNTEAFF
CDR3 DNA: TGCGCCAGCAGCTTGGGAGGTAACACTGAAGCTTTCTTT

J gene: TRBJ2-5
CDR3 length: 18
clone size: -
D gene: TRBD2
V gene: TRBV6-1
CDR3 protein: CASSEVEVAGRFLETQYF
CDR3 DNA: TGTGCCAGCAGTGAAGTGGAAGTAGCGGGGCGCTTCCTGGAGACCCAGTACTTC

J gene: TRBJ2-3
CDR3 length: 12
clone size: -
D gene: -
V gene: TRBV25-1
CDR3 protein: CASSVGGDTQYF
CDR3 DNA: TGTGCCAGCAGTGTCGGAGGGGATACGCAGTATTTT

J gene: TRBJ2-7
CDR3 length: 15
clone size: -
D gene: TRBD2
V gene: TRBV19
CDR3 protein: CASSVSSGSLYEQYF
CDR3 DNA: TGTGCCAGTAGTGTCTCTAGCGGGAGCTTGTACGAGCAGTACTTC

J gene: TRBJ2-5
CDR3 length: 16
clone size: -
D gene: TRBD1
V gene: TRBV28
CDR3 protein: CASSSPGQGAKETQYF
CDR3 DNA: TGTGCCAGCAGTTCCCCCGGACAGGGGGCTAAAGAGACCCAGTACTTC

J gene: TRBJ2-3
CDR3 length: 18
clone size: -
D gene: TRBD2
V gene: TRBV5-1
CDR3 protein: CASRLAGPRYISTDTQYF
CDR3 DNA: TGCGCCAGCAGACTAGCGGGACCTCGCTACATAAGCACAGATACGCAGTATTTT

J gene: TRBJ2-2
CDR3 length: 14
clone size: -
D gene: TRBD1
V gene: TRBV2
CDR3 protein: CASRQGRNTGELFF
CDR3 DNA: TGTGCCAGCAGACAGGGGCGGAACACCGGGGAGCTGTTTTTT

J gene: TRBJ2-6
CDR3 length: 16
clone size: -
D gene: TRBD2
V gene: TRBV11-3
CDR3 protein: CASTPQREAGANVLTF
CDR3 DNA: TGTGCCAGCACGCCCCAGCGGGAGGCTGGGGCCAACGTCCTGACTTTC

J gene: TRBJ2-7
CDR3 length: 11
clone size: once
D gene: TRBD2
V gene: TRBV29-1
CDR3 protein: CSVRTSYEQYF
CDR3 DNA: TGCAGCGTCCGGACTAGCTACGAGCAGTACTTC

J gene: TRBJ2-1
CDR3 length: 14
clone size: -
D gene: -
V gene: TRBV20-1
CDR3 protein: CSASLRERRNEQFF
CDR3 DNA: TGCAGTGCTAGTCTGCGGGAAAGGAGAAATGAGCAGTTCTTC

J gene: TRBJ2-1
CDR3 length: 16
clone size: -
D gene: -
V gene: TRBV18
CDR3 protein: CASSPPGGAVYNEQFF
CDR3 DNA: TGTGCCAGCTCACCCCCCGGGGGAGCGGTATACAATGAGCAGTTCTTC

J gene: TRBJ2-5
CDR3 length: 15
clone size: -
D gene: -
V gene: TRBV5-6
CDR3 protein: CASSSPHRGGGGQYF
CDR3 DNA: TGTGCCAGCAGCTCTCCTCACAGGGGGGGAGGCGGCCAGTACTTC

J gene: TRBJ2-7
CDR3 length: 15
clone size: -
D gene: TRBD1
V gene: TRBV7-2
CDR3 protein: CASSQRGQGAYEQYF
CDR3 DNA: TGTGCCAGCAGCCAACGCGGGCAGGGGGCATACGAGCAGTACTTC

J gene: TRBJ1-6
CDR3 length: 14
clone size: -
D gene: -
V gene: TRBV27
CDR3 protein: CASSLGRAGSPLHF
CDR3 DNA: TGTGCCAGCAGTTTGGGCAGGGCTGGATCACCCCTCCACTTT

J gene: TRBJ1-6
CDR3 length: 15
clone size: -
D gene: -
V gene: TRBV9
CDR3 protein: CASSVDGEARSPLHF
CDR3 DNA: TGTGCCAGCAGCGTAGATGGGGAGGCACGTTCACCCCTCCACTTT

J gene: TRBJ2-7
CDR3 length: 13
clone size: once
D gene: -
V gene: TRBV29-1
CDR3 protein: CSVERSGGAEQYF
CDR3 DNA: TGCAGCGTTGAAAGGTCCGGAGGAGCCGAGCAGTACTTC

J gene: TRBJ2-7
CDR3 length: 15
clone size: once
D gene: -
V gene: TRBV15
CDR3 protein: CATSRDSGAAYEQYF
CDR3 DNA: TGTGCCACCAGCAGAGATTCGGGAGCGGCCTACGAGCAGTACTTC

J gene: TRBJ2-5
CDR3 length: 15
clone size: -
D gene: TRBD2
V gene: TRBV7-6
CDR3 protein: CASRAGTSEGETQYF
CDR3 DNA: TGTGCCAGCAGAGCCGGGACTAGCGAGGGGGAGACCCAGTACTTC

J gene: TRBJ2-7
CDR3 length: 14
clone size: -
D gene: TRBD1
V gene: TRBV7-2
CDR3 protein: CASSRPGTAYEQYF
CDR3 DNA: TGTGCCAGCAGCCGGCCCGGGACAGCCTACGAGCAGTACTTC

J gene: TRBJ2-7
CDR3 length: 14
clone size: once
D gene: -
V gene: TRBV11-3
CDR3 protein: CASSPRRGPYEQYF
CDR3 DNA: TGTGCCAGCAGCCCTCGGAGGGGCCCCTACGAGCAGTACTTC